The rows below give T cell receptor beta chains drawn from one sample of a study of CD8 T cells in Susac syndrome. TCRdb redid the calling of the immunoSEQ multiplex PCR reads with MiXCR, one entry per CDR3 protein. The sample lists fewer than 250,000 distinct CDR3 sequences, 92% occurring once. Material for sequencing was CD8+ T cells from PBMCs. The receptor set was obtained from a human donor with multiple sclerosis. The CDR3 runs from the conserved cysteine through the conserved F or W. D genes are given only for firm matches. Not every row has a clone size; where given, it reads once, few, many or a size class.

clone_size,v_call,d_call,j_call,cdr3_aa,cdr3_nt
.,TRBV3-1,.,TRBJ2-5,CASSQDHGFRQETQYF,TGTGCCAGCAGCCAAGATCATGGGTTCCGGCAAGAGACCCAGTACTTC
.,TRBV4-1,.,TRBJ2-5,CASSRQGRGETQYF,TGCGCCAGCAGCCGTCAAGGGCGGGGAGAGACCCAGTACTTC
.,TRBV6-2/TRBV6-3,.,TRBJ1-5,CASSYPRAGVQPQHF,TGTGCCAGCAGTTACCCTCGGGCCGGGGTCCAGCCCCAGCATTTT
.,TRBV7-9,.,TRBJ2-7,CASSLFVGRAREQYF,TGTGCCAGCAGCTTATTTGTGGGCAGGGCTCGAGAGCAGTACTTC
.,TRBV30,.,TRBJ1-2,CAWSEGYGYTF,TGTGCCTGGTCCGAAGGGTATGGCTACACCTTC
.,TRBV7-8,.,TRBJ2-7,CASSPTFSGDEQYF,TGTGCCAGCAGCCCCACGTTTTCGGGCGACGAGCAGTACTTC
.,TRBV5-6,TRBD1,TRBJ2-5,CASSLEGQTQETQYF,TGTGCCAGCAGCTTGGAGGGACAGACCCAAGAGACCCAGTACTTC
.,TRBV4-1,TRBD2,TRBJ2-1,CASSPLASGSSNEQFF,TGCGCCAGCAGCCCCCTCGCTAGCGGGAGTTCGAATGAGCAGTTCTTC
once,TRBV23-1,.,TRBJ2-7,CASSQSSRFYEQYF,TGCGCCAGCAGTCAATCGTCCCGGTTCTACGAGCAGTACTTC
.,TRBV29-1,.,TRBJ1-2,CSVGGAIRGPPGDYGYTF,TGCAGCGTTGGGGGGGCGATCAGGGGCCCCCCGGGGGACTATGGCTACACCTTC
.,TRBV19,.,TRBJ2-1,CASSIMGLEKGNEQFF,TGTGCCAGTAGTATAATGGGATTGGAGAAAGGGAATGAGCAGTTCTTC
.,TRBV19,.,TRBJ1-5,CASTPDGSQPQHF,TGTGCCAGTACTCCGGACGGGAGTCAGCCCCAGCATTTT
.,TRBV11-2,.,TRBJ1-5,CASSLDNQGWNQPQHF,TGTGCCAGCAGCTTAGACAATCAGGGTTGGAATCAGCCCCAGCATTTT
.,TRBV29-1,.,TRBJ2-7,CSVEPLTVRSYEQYF,TGCAGCGTTGAACCCCTGACAGTCAGGTCCTACGAGCAGTACTTC
.,TRBV9,TRBD2,TRBJ2-3,CASSMPRTSGASTDTQYF,TGTGCCAGCAGCATGCCCCGGACTAGCGGGGCTAGCACAGATACGCAGTATTTT
.,TRBV20-1,TRBD1,TRBJ1-2,CSARPGGRGLGYTF,TGCAGTGCTAGGCCGGGGGGAAGGGGGCTTGGCTACACCTTC
.,TRBV27,.,TRBJ2-7,CASQSGEDEQYF,TGTGCCTCCCAGTCTGGAGAAGACGAGCAGTACTTC
.,TRBV11-2,.,TRBJ1-3,CASRAAGANTIYF,TGTGCCAGCAGAGCCGCAGGGGCTAACACCATATATTTT
.,TRBV12-3/TRBV12-4,TRBD1,TRBJ2-7,CASSRDRDEQYF,TGTGCCAGCAGCCGGGACAGGGACGAGCAGTACTTC
.,TRBV3-1,TRBD1,TRBJ2-2,CASTRQGARTGELFF,TGTGCCAGCACCCGACAGGGGGCACGAACCGGGGAGCTGTTTTTT
once,TRBV14,TRBD1,TRBJ2-5,CASSPNRGLQETQYF,TGTGCCAGCAGCCCAAACAGGGGGTTACAAGAGACCCAGTACTTC
.,TRBV2,TRBD2,TRBJ2-1,CASTGLGLNEQFF,TGTGCCAGCACAGGACTAGGGCTGAATGAGCAGTTCTTC
.,TRBV11-2,.,TRBJ2-5,CASSLVWTETQYF,TGTGCCAGCAGCTTAGTCTGGACGGAGACCCAGTACTTC
once,TRBV7-9,TRBD2,TRBJ2-1,CASSLGTSESNEQFF,TGTGCCAGCAGCTTAGGGACTAGCGAGAGCAATGAGCAGTTCTTC
.,TRBV20-1,.,TRBJ2-5,CSARTGTGQETQYF,TGCAGTGCGCGGACCGGGACTGGTCAAGAGACCCAGTACTTC
.,TRBV20-1,.,TRBJ2-1,CSAPGPYNEQFF,TGCAGTGCTCCCGGGCCATACAATGAGCAGTTCTTC
.,TRBV7-9,.,TRBJ2-1,CASSVDSPPAYNEQFF,TGTGCCAGCAGCGTAGACTCACCTCCGGCCTACAATGAGCAGTTCTTC
once,TRBV12-3/TRBV12-4,.,TRBJ2-1,CASSSTGGTGWGEQFF,TGTGCCAGCAGTTCTACAGGTGGGACCGGGTGGGGTGAGCAGTTCTTC
.,TRBV6-5,.,TRBJ1-1,CASSYNREYSLAFF,TGTGCCAGCAGTTACAATCGCGAGTACTCTCTAGCTTTCTTT
.,TRBV4-3,.,TRBJ2-7,CASSQDWLTYEQYF,TGCGCCAGCAGCCAAGATTGGCTTACCTACGAGCAGTACTTC
.,TRBV7-9,.,TRBJ2-7,CASSPNLSYEQYF,TGTGCCAGCAGCCCTAACTTATCCTACGAGCAGTACTTC
few,TRBV7-8,.,TRBJ2-3,CASRPGTMTDTQYF,TGTGCCAGCCGCCCTGGGACGATGACAGATACGCAGTATTTT
.,TRBV9,TRBD1,TRBJ1-2,CASSATGGLNYGYTF,TGTGCCAGCAGCGCTACAGGGGGCTTGAACTATGGCTACACCTTC
.,TRBV13,TRBD1,TRBJ1-1,CASSLGQGVGAFF,TGTGCCAGCAGCTTAGGACAGGGGGTGGGTGCTTTCTTT
.,TRBV5-6,TRBD2,TRBJ2-1,CASSLETSGDFRPEQFF,TGTGCCAGCAGCCTAGAGACTAGCGGGGACTTTAGACCTGAGCAGTTCTTC
.,TRBV11-2,.,TRBJ1-1,CASSLVIGEAFF,TGTGCCAGCAGCTTAGTCATCGGTGAAGCTTTCTTT
.,TRBV9,TRBD2,TRBJ2-1,CASSPFSSGGAYNEQFF,TGTGCCAGCAGCCCCTTCTCCAGCGGGGGGGCCTACAATGAGCAGTTCTTC
.,TRBV5-1,.,TRBJ2-5,CASSLDVVTQYF,TGCGCCAGCAGCTTGGACGTAGTAACCCAGTACTTC
.,TRBV6-5,TRBD2,TRBJ2-1,CASSYRTSGREEQFF,TGTGCCAGCAGTTACCGGACTAGCGGGAGAGAGGAGCAGTTCTTC
once,TRBV13,TRBD2,TRBJ2-3,CASSSPGGRAPNTQYF,TGTGCCAGCAGCTCCCCGGGCGGGAGGGCCCCCAATACGCAGTATTTT
.,TRBV27,.,TRBJ2-2,CASKELAGELFF,TGTGCCAGCAAGGAGTTGGCCGGGGAGCTGTTTTTT
.,TRBV6-1,.,TRBJ2-1,CASSFQGYEQFF,TGTGCCAGCAGTTTCCAGGGATATGAGCAGTTCTTC
.,TRBV20-1,TRBD1,TRBJ1-1,CSARDGTGRTEAFF,TGCAGTGCTAGAGATGGGACAGGGCGAACTGAAGCTTTCTTT
.,TRBV3-1,TRBD2,TRBJ2-3,CASSRPLAGRDTQYF,TGTGCCAGCAGCCGGCCACTAGCGGGCAGAGATACGCAGTATTTT
.,TRBV4-2,TRBD2,TRBJ2-2,CASSLLGLAGGNTGELFF,TGTGCCAGCAGCCTCCTGGGACTAGCGGGGGGGAACACCGGGGAGCTGTTTTTT
.,TRBV21-1,.,TRBJ1-2,CASSKADRGGGYTF,TGTGCCAGCAGCAAGGCGGACAGGGGAGGCGGCTACACCTTC
once,TRBV24-1,.,TRBJ2-6,CATSDAKVTGANVLTF,TGTGCCACCAGTGATGCGAAGGTAACTGGGGCCAACGTCCTGACTTTC
few,TRBV4-2,.,TRBJ2-7,CASSPDRTYEQYF,TGTGCCAGCAGCCCTGACAGAACCTACGAGCAGTACTTC
.,TRBV20-1,TRBD2,TRBJ2-1,CSALITQTSGDRHSYNEQFF,TGCAGTGCTCTGATAACCCAGACTAGCGGAGATCGCCACTCCTACAATGAGCAGTTCTTC
.,TRBV16,TRBD1,TRBJ1-1,CASSPRQGLGNTEAFF,TGTGCCAGCAGCCCTCGACAGGGGCTTGGGAACACTGAAGCTTTCTTT
.,TRBV6-2/TRBV6-3,.,TRBJ1-5,CASSYSTWQPNQPQHF,TGTGCCAGCAGTTACTCGACTTGGCAGCCCAATCAGCCCCAGCATTTT
.,TRBV2,.,TRBJ2-3,CASSPGEGAQDTQYF,TGTGCCAGCAGCCCCGGGGAGGGGGCGCAAGATACGCAGTATTTT
.,TRBV6-2/TRBV6-3,.,TRBJ2-1,CASSYSGSPYNEQFF,TGTGCCAGCAGTTACAGTGGGAGTCCCTACAATGAGCAGTTCTTC
.,TRBV5-4,TRBD1,TRBJ1-2,CASTSGQGAFGYTF,TGTGCCAGCACCTCTGGACAGGGGGCTTTTGGCTACACCTTC
.,TRBV4-2,.,TRBJ2-3,CASSHPYGDTQYF,TGTGCCAGCAGCCACCCCTACGGCGATACGCAGTATTTT
.,TRBV19,.,TRBJ1-5,CASSQDGFSNQPQHF,TGTGCCAGTAGTCAGGACGGATTTAGCAATCAGCCCCAGCATTTT
.,TRBV7-9,TRBD1,TRBJ2-7,CASSARDSYYEQYF,TGTGCCAGCAGCGCCCGGGACAGCTACTACGAGCAGTACTTC